What follows are 26 T cell receptor beta chains derived from one specimen sequenced in a study of graft-versus-host responses after intestinal transplantation. Profiling relied on immunoSEQ multiplex PCR, and the TCRdb table lists in-frame clones only, not all of them. The table records about 25,000 clones, roughly 78% of them present only once. Their antigens remain unidentified. Sequenced here: unstimulated CD8+ T cells sorted from spleen or lymph node cells, sampled before transplant. Receptor source: a human donor who was the organ donor for an intestinal transplant.

The CDR3 spells CASSVEDRPSYEQYF. In DNA form, the CDR3 reads TGTGCCAGCAGCGTAGAGGACAGACCTTCCTACGAGCAGTACTTC. J is TRBJ2-5 and V is TRBV9, with D possibly TRBD1 on 6 matching bases. The J call may be wrong; the DNA end is better matched by TRBJ2-7. This CDR3 contains 15 residues. The germline CDR1 and CDR2 sequences are SGDLS and YYNGEE.

This clone came up once. The chain carries TRBV7-9 and TRBJ2-7; possibly TRBD1 or TRBD2 for D (6 bases each). The length of the CDR3 is 11 residues. Germline CDR1 and CDR2: SEHNR and FQNEAQ (reference sequence). V was trimmed by 5 bases and J by 11 bases, leaving 13 bases between them. The CDR3 bases are TGTGCCAGCAGCAAAAACAGGGAGGAGTACTTC. It codes for CASSKNREEYF.

In this sample, this clone turned up a few times. The junction departs from the called germline gene at one end, perhaps through a read error. The chain employs TRBV9 and TRBJ2-5; unclear D gene. The CDR3 extends over 13 amino acids. The V gene's germline CDR1 is SGDLS and CDR2 YYNGEE. The CDR3 nucleotides are TGTGCCAGCAGCGTAGTCCCAAAAGAGACCCAGCACTTC. The encoded protein is CASSVVPKETQHF.

The J gene is TRBJ2-7, the V gene TRBV4-3; 10 positions agree with TRBD1. The V gene end was trimmed by 0 bases and the J gene end by 2 bases; junction bases not matched to a gene: 4. The CDR3 is 16 amino acids. CDR1 is LGHNA and CDR2 is YSLEER in the germline V gene. The CDR3 region is CASSQDRTGGPYEQYF. For the CDR3, the DNA is TGCGCCAGCAGCCAAGATCGGACAGGGGGTCCCTACGAGCAGTACTTC.

The V gene is TRBV11-2, the J gene TRBJ2-2, with 7 nucleotides matching TRBD1. V shed 5 bases and J 6 bases; nucleotides not matched to a gene: 12. The CDR3 spans 16 residues. Germline assignment: CDR1 SGHAT and CDR2 FQNNGV. The CDR3 region is CASSPGTVYVSGELFF. The CDR3 bases are TGTGCCAGCAGCCCGGGGACAGTTTATGTCTCCGGGGAGCTGTTTTTT.

In this sample, this clone turned up a few times. The chain uses TRBV13 and TRBJ2-7, with 8 bases aligning to TRBD2. V lost 3 bases, J lost 6 bases, and 4 bases stayed unmatched. Per germline, CDR1 PRHDT and CDR2 FYEKMQ (reference sequence). CDR3 length: 13 amino acids. Written as DNA, the CDR3 is TGTGCCAGCAGCTTGGATAGCGGGGTCGAGCAGTACTTC. This gives the protein CASSLDSGVEQYF.

The chain has TRBV27 and TRBJ2-3; 7 nucleotides line up with TRBD1. Germline V gives CDR1 MNHEY, CDR2 SMNVEV (reference sequence). J was trimmed by 1 base and V by 5 bases; bases with no gene match: 9. CDR3 length: 16 amino acids. CDR3 nucleotide sequence: TGTGCCAGCAGTGTCTTAGGACAGGACCGCACAGATACGCAGTATTTT. Protein product: CASSVLGQDRTDTQYF.

The gene calls are TRBV19 and TRBJ1-5, with 7 positions matching TRBD1. Germline V lookup: CDR1 LNHDA, CDR2 SQIVND (reference sequence). The CDR3 has 14 amino acids. V shed 6 bases and J 4 bases; nucleotides not matched to a gene: 6. This CDR3 reads CASSPPGGNQPQHF. DNA of the CDR3: TGTGCCAGTAGCCCTCCAGGGGGTAATCAGCCCCAGCATTTT.

The chain employs TRBV4-3 and TRBJ2-5; 9 bases are shared with TRBD1. The CDR3 has 16 amino acids. With V trimmed by 1 base and J by 5 bases, 8 bases remained unmatched. Germline V gene sequence: CDR1 LGHNA, CDR2 YSLEER. The CDR3 here is CASSQGAGTGPETQYF. CDR3 in DNA: TGCGCCAGCAGCCAAGGCGCCGGGACAGGGCCGGAGACCCAGTACTTC.

The genes are TRBV5-1 and TRBJ2-1; 10 nucleotides align to TRBD2. The J segment lost 0 bases and the V segment lost 4 bases, leaving 4 bases of the junction unmatched. This CDR3 spans 16 amino acids. Per the germline V gene, CDR1 is SGHRS and CDR2 is YFSETQ. Here the CDR3 DNA reads TGCGCCAGCAGCACCCAGCGGGAGGGCTCCTACAATGAGCAGTTCTTC. Encoded protein: CASSTQREGSYNEQFF.

V is TRBV4-3 and J is TRBJ1-3; D is unclear. The CDR3 consists of 17 residues. V was shortened by 1 base and J by 0 bases, with 13 bases between the two germline ends. Germline V gives CDR1 LGHNA, CDR2 YSLEER. CDR3 nucleotide sequence: TGCGCCAGCAGCCAAGTTTCCGGCAGACACTCTGGAAACACCATATATTTT. This encodes CASSQVSGRHSGNTIYF.

The rearrangement uses TRBV10-1 and TRBJ2-3, with 8 bases lining up with TRBD2. The CDR3 has 14 amino acids. V lost 5 bases to trimming and J lost 4 bases; unmatched junction nucleotides: 5. The germline CDR1 and CDR2 sequences are WNHNN and SYGVQD (reference sequence). The CDR3 nucleotides are TGCGCCAGCAGTCGAGCGGGAGTTTCAGATACGCAGTATTTT. Translated: CASSRAGVSDTQYF.

The chain employs TRBV5-6 and TRBJ2-7; D is perhaps TRBD1 or TRBD2 (5 bases each). The V gene lost 5 bases and the J gene lost 3 bases, with 12 bases spanning the gap. Looked up from germline, CDR1 is SGHDT and CDR2 is YYEEEE. There are 13 residues in the CDR3. The CDR3 sequence: CASSSGTHYEQYF. CDR3 coding DNA: TGTGCCAGCAGTTCCGGGACCCACTACGAGCAGTACTTC.

V and J are TRBV6-5 and TRBJ2-1; D is uncertain. V was trimmed by 2 bases and J by 6 bases, leaving 5 bases between them. Germline assignment: CDR1 MNHEY and CDR2 SVGAGI. The CDR3 loop spans 12 amino acids. The CDR3 coding sequence is TGTGCCAGCAGTTACAACGCCAATGAGCAGTTCTTC. This codes for CASSYNANEQFF.

The rearrangement uses TRBV27 and TRBJ2-1; 7 bases agree with TRBD2. Per germline, CDR1 MNHEY and CDR2 SMNVEV (reference sequence). The CDR3 length is 15 residues. V lost 10 bases to trimming and J lost 0 bases; unmatched junction nucleotides: 9. Here the CDR3 reads CAIAPGLSSYNEQFF. For the CDR3, the DNA is TGTGCCATCGCCCCGGGACTAAGCTCCTACAATGAGCAGTTCTTC.

The rearrangement joins TRBV6-5 to TRBJ2-7; 7 bases line up with TRBD1. CDR1 and CDR2 from the germline V gene are MNHEY and SVGAGI. V shed 2 bases and J 3 bases; nucleotides not matched to a gene: 7. This CDR3 is built from 15 residues. The CDR3 sequence: CASSYRQGTLYEQYF. Here the CDR3 DNA reads TGTGCCAGCAGTTACCGACAGGGAACACTCTACGAGCAGTACTTC.

In this sample, this clone turned up a few times. V and J are TRBV5-1 and TRBJ2-1, with D maybe TRBD1 (6 bases). V was clipped by 0 bases and J by 13 bases, with 20 bases between them. Germline V lookup: CDR1 SGHRS, CDR2 YFSETQ. The CDR3 length is 15 residues. CDR3 DNA: TGCGCCAGCAGCTTGGAAGATGAGTCCTATGGGGGCCAGTTCTTC. Amino acid sequence: CASSLEDESYGGQFF.

Of note for this clone: Other DNA sequences of this sample code for an identical CDR3. This sequence joins TRBV7-9 and TRBJ2-1, with 7 bases aligning to TRBD1. The junction had 18 bases not matched to a gene; V was cut back by 9 bases and J by 1 base. Germline-derived CDR1 and CDR2 are SEHNR and FQNEAQ (reference sequence). CDR3 size: 18 residues. The CDR3 sequence: CASSAHKTGFRSYNEQFF. CDR3 sequence (DNA): TGTGCCAGTAGCGCCCATAAGACAGGGTTCCGATCCTACAATGAGCAGTTCTTC.

V usage is TRBV19 and J usage is TRBJ1-2, with no clear D. Germline V gene data show CDR1 as LNHDA and CDR2 as SQIVND (reference sequence). Deletions cut 3 bases from V and 11 bases from J, with 13 bases between. The CDR3 runs 12 residues. The CDR3 DNA reads as TGTGCCAGTAGTATCGGAGGGTCTGGGTACACCTTC. Residues: CASSIGGSGYTF.

The chain's CDR3 is CASSFAGAYEQYF. Written as DNA, the CDR3 is TGTGCCAGCAGCTTTGCGGGGGCCTACGAGCAGTACTTC. J is TRBJ2-7 and V is TRBV7-9, with 7 nucleotides matching TRBD2. This CDR3 has 13 amino acids. Germline V gives CDR1 SEHNR, CDR2 FQNEAQ (reference sequence). Unmatched junction bases numbered 1, after V lost 3 bases and J lost 2 bases.

The chain carries TRBV7-2 and TRBJ2-7, with TRBD1 matching over 9 bases. In germline, CDR1 is SGHTA, CDR2 FQGNSA. This CDR3 has 13 amino acids. The V segment lost 6 bases and the J segment 5 bases; nucleotides outside the gene matches: 5. The CDR3 DNA sequence: TGTGCCAGCAGTTGGGACAGGGACGACGAGCAGTACTTC. It encodes CASSWDRDDEQYF.

The rearrangement joins TRBV19 to TRBJ2-7; D is uncertain. CDR3 size: 15 residues. CDR1 and CDR2 (germline): LNHDA, SQIVND (reference sequence). With 5 bases removed from V and 0 bases from J, the gap between germline ends came to 14 bases. Here the CDR3 DNA reads TGTGCCAGTAGTGCACGAGACGGCGGCTCCTACGAGCAGTACTTC. This sequence encodes CASSARDGGSYEQYF.

The sample holds a few counts of this clone. V gene TRBV5-4 combines with J gene TRBJ2-7; 16 bases fit TRBD2. Germline loops: CDR1 SGHNT, CDR2 YYREEE (reference sequence). With V trimmed by 4 bases and J by 5 bases, 3 bases remained unmatched. This CDR3 region has 15 residues. CDR3 region: CASSEGLAGGNEQYF. CDR3 DNA sequence: TGTGCCAGCAGCGAGGGACTAGCGGGGGGGAACGAGCAGTACTTC.

J is TRBJ2-3 and V is TRBV13, with 9 bases that match TRBD2. With V trimmed by 7 bases and J by 4 bases, 9 bases remained unmatched. There are 15 residues in the CDR3. Germline V gene lookup returns CDR1 PRHDT and CDR2 FYEKMQ (reference sequence). The DNA for the CDR3 is TGTGCCAGCACCTTGGCGGGGGGGCTTTCAGATACGCAGTATTTT. Its protein product is CASTLAGGLSDTQYF.

The chain employs TRBV4-1 and TRBJ2-5; TRBD2 agrees at 7 bases. CDR1 and CDR2 from the germline V gene are MGHRA and YSYEKL. This CDR3 contains 13 residues. V lost 3 bases to trimming and J lost 7 bases; unmatched junction nucleotides: 5. The CDR3 sequence: CASSQTSSGTQYF. CDR3 sequence (DNA): TGCGCCAGCAGCCAGACTAGCTCCGGGACCCAGTACTTC.

CDR3 sequence: CASSVWAGGLEATDTQYF. The DNA for the CDR3 is TGTGCCAGCAGCGTGTGGGCGGGGGGGCTCGAGGCCACAGATACGCAGTATTTT. The J gene is TRBJ2-3, the V gene TRBV9; 9 bases agree with TRBD2. The ends lost 2 bases at V and 2 bases at J; junction bases unmatched: 12. The CDR3 runs 18 residues. The germline gives CDR1 SGDLS, CDR2 YYNGEE.